This T cell receptor (beta chain) derives from a study of shared clonotypes between healthy human individuals. At the level of the study: Every donor yielded three CD4 naive, three CD4 memory, two CD8 naive and one CD8 memory plate.

Measured with immunoSEQ multiplex PCR; TCRdb has only the in-frame clones, and not every one. This table holds under 2,000,000 clones, approximately 94% found once. Terminally differentiated effector memory CD45RA+ cells were left out of the naive CD8 fraction, which was CD45RO-negative and positively selected for CCR7. Germline values: CDR1 SGHNT, CDR2 YYREEE (reference sequence). The CDR3 runs to 15 residues. The ends were cut back, 2 bases at V and 3 bases at J, with 15 bases in the middle. The origin of this receptor is a man between 18 and 35 years old in good health. The rearrangement joins TRBV5-4 to TRBJ2-7; D may be TRBD2 (5 bases). Sequencing was performed on naive CD8+ T cells sorted from blood. DNA of the CDR3: TGTGCCAGCAGCTTCCCCTTGGGAGACCACTACGAGCAGTACTTC. The encoded protein is CASSFPLGDHYEQYF.